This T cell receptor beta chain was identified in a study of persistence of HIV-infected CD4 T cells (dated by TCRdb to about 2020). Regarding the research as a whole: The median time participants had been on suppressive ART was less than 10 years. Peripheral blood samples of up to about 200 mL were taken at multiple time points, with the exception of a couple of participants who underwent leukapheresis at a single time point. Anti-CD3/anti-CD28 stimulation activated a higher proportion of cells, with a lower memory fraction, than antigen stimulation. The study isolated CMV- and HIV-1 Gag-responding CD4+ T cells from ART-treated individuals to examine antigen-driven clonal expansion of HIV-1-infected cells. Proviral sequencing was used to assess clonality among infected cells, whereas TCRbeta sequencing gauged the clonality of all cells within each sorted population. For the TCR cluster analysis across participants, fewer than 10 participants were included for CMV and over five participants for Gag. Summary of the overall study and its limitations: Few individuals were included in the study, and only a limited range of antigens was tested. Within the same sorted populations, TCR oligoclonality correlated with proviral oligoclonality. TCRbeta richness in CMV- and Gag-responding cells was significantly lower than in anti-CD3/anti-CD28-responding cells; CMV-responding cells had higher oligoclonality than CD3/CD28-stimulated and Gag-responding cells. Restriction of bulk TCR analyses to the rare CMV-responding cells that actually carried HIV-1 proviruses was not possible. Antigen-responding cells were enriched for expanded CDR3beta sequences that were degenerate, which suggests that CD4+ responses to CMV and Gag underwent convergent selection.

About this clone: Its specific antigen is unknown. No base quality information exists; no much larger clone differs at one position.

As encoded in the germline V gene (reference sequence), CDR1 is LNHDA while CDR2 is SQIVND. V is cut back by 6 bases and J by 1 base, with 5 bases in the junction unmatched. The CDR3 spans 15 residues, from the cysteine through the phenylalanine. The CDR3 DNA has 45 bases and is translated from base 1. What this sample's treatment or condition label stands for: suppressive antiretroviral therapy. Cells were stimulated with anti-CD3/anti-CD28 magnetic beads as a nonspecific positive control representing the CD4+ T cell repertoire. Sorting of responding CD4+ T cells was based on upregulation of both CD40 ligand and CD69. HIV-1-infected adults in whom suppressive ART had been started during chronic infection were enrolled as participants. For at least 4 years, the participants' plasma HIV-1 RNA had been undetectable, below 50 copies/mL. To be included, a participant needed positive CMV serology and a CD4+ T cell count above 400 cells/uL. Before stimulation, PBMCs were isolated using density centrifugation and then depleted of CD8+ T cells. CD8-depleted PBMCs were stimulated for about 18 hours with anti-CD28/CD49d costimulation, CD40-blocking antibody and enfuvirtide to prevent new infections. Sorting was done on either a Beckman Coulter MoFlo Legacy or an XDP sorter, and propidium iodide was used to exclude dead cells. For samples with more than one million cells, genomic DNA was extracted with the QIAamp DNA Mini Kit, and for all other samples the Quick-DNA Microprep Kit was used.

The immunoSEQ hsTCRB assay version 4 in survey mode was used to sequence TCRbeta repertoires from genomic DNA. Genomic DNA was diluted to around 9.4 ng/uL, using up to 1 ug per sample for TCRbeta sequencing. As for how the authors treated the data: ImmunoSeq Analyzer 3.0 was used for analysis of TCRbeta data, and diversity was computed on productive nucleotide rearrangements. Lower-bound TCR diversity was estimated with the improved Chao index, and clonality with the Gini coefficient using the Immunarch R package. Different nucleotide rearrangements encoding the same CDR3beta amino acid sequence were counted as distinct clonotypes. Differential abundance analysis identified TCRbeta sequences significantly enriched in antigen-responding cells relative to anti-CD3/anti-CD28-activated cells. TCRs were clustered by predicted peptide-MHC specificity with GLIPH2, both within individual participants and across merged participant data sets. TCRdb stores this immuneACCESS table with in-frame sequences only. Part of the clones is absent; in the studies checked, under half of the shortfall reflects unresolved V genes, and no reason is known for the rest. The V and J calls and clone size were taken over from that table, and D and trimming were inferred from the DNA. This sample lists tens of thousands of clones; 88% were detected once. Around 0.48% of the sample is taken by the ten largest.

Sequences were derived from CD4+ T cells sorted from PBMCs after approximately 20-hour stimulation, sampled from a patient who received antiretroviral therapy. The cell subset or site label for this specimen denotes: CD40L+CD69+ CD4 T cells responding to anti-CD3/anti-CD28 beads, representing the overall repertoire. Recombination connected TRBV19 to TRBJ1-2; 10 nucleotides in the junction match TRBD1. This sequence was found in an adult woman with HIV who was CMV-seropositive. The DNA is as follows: TGTGCCAGTAGAACCGGGACAGGGGTTAACTATGGCTACACCTTC. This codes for CASRTGTGVNYGYTF.